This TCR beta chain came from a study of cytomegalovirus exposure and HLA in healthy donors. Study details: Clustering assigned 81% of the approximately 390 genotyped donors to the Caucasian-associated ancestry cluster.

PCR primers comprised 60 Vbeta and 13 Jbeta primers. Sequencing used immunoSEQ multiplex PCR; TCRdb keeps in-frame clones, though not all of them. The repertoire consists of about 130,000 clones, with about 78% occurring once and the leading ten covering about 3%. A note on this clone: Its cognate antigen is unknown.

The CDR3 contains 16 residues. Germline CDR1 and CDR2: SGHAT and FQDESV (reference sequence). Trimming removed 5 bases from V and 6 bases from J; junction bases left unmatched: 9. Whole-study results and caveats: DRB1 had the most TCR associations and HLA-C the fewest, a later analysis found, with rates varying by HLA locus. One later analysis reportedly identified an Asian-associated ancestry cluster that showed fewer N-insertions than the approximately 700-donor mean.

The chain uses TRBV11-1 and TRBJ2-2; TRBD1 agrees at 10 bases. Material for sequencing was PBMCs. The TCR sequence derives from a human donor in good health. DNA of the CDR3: TGTGCCAGCAGCACCCGACAGGGGGCCGATGCCGGGGAGCTGTTTTTT. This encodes CASSTRQGADAGELFF.